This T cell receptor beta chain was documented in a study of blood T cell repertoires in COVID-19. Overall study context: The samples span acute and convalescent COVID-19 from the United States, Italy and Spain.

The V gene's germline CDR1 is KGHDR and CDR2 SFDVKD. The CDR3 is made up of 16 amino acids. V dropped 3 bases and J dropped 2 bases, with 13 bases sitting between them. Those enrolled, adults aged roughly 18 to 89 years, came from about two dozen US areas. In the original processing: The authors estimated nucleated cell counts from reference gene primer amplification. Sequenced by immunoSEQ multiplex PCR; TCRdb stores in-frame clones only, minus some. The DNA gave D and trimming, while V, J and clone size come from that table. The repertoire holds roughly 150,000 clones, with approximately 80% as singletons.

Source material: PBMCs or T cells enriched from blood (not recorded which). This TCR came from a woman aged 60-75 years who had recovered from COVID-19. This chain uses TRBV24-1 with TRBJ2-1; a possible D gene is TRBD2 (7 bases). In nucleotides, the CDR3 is TGTGCCACCAGTGATCCCCGGGGGGCCACCTACAATGAGCAGTTCTTC. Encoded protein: CATSDPRGATYNEQFF.